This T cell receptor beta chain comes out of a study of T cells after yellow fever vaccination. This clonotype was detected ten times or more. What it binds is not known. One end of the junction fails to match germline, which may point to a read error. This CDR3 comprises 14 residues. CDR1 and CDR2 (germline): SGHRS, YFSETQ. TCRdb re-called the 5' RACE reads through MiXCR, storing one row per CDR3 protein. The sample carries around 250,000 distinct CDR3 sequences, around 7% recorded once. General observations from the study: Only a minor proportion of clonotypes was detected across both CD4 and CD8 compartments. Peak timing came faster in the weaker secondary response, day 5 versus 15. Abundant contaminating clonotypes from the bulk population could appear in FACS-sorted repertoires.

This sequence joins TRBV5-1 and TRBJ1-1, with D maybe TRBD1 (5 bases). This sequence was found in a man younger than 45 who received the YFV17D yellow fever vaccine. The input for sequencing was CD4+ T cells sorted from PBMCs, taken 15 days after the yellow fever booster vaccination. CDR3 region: CASSLRGANTEAFF. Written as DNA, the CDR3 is TGTGCCAGCTCCCTCAGAGGGGCCAACACTGAAGCTTTCTTT.